The rows below give T cell receptor beta chains drawn from one sample of a study of T cells in Graves' hyperthyroidism and ophthalmopathy. MiXCR, applied by TCRdb to the multiplex PCR reads, yields one record per CDR3 protein. The sample has about 500,000 distinct CDR3 sequences; around 15% are singletons. The sample taken for sequencing was blood. These receptors were obtained from a woman between 18 and 29 years old with Graves' hyperthyroidism. CDR3s include the opening cysteine and the closing phenylalanine or tryptophan. Each record gives: clone size, V gene, J gene, D gene, CDR3 DNA, CDR3 protein. D genes are given only for firm matches. Where a row states a size, it is once, few, many or the class of an expanded clone; other rows omit it.

few	TRBV2	TRBJ2-3	NA	TGTGCCAGCATCAGGCCGACAGATACGCAGTATTTT	CASIRPTDTQYF
few	TRBV13	TRBJ2-1	NA	TGTGCCAGCAGCCTACGAAGCCCCAATGAGCAGTTCTTC	CASSLRSPNEQFF
NA	TRBV7-2	TRBJ2-7	NA	TGTGCCAGCACTCCCGGATCCTACGAGCAGTACTTC	CASTPGSYEQYF
once	TRBV10-3	TRBJ1-1	NA	TGTGCCATCAGTGAGTTACAGGGTGGGTCGGGTGAAGCTTTCTTT	CAISELQGGSGEAFF
few	TRBV5-1	TRBJ2-3	TRBD2	TGCGCCAGCAGCTTGAACCCAACTAGCGGAAGAAGCACAGATACGCAGTATTTT	CASSLNPTSGRSTDTQYF
many	TRBV10-1	TRBJ2-7	NA	TGCGCCAGCAGTGAGGCCGGCGGAACCTACGAGCAGTACTTC	CASSEAGGTYEQYF
few	TRBV15	TRBJ2-1	TRBD2	TGTGCCACCAGCACTCCGAGGGCGGGAGGCATGAATGAGCAGTTCTTC	CATSTPRAGGMNEQFF
once	TRBV4-1	TRBJ1-1	NA	TGCGCCAGCAGCCAAATAGGGTTAGGAACTGAAGCTTTCTTT	CASSQIGLGTEAFF
NA	TRBV9	TRBJ1-1	TRBD1	TGTGCCAGCAGCCCCGGGGGGCTCAACAGGGGAGCTTTAGCTTTCTTT	CASSPGGLNRGALAFF
NA	TRBV29-1	TRBJ1-2	NA	TGCAGCGTTGAAAACTTGCAGGGAAGAGACGGCTACACCTTC	CSVENLQGRDGYTF
many	TRBV29-1	TRBJ2-3	NA	TGCAGCGTGAGCGGTAGACGGGATACGCAGTATTTT	CSVSGRRDTQYF
NA	TRBV9	TRBJ2-1	NA	TGTGCCAGCAGCCCTGATGCCCTGGAGTACAATGAGCAGTTCTTC	CASSPDALEYNEQFF
few	TRBV27	TRBJ2-4	TRBD2	TGTGCCAGCAGTCTGGGGACTAGCGGGACTATGAACATTCAGTACTTC	CASSLGTSGTMNIQYF
many	TRBV5-6	TRBJ1-5	NA	TGTGCCAGCAGCCGGACAGCGGATAGCAATCAGCCCCAGCATTTT	CASSRTADSNQPQHF
many	TRBV29-1	TRBJ2-5	TRBD1	TGCAGCGTTGAAGGGAGACAGGGCCAAGAGACCCAGTACTTC	CSVEGRQGQETQYF
NA	TRBV28	TRBJ1-2	TRBD1	TGTGCCAGCAATCGAGAAACAGGGGCGGGTGGCTACACCTTC	CASNRETGAGGYTF
NA	TRBV19	TRBJ1-1	NA	TGTGCCAGTAGTGAGGGGGTCGAGAGCACTGAAGCTTTCTTT	CASSEGVESTEAFF
NA	TRBV19	TRBJ2-3	NA	TGTGCCAGTAGTACGCGGGGCGGTATCACAGATACGCAGTATTTT	CASSTRGGITDTQYF
many	TRBV15	TRBJ2-7	NA	TGTGCCACCAGCAGAGATCTAGGGGTCTACGAGCAGTACTTC	CATSRDLGVYEQYF
many	TRBV24-1	TRBJ1-2	NA	TGTGCCACCAGTGACGATAGTAGGACGTCATATGGCTACACCTTC	CATSDDSRTSYGYTF
few	TRBV15	TRBJ1-3	TRBD1	TGTGCCACCAGCAGAGGCGTGGGACAGGGGGGAAACACCATATATTTT	CATSRGVGQGGNTIYF
many	TRBV2	TRBJ2-2	NA	TGTGCCAGCGGGAGGAACACCGGGGAGCTGTTTTTT	CASGRNTGELFF
many	TRBV3-1	TRBJ2-3	TRBD2	TGTGCCAGCAGCTCAAGCGGGAAGGCAGATACGCAGTATTTT	CASSSSGKADTQYF
many	TRBV2	TRBJ1-1	NA	TGTGCCAGCACGCACGGGAACACTGAAGCTTTCTTT	CASTHGNTEAFF